The rows below give T cell receptor beta chains drawn from one sample of a study of blood T cell repertoires in COVID-19. The method was immunoSEQ multiplex PCR; TCRdb's version includes in-frame clones alone and lacks a portion of them. The sample consists of nearly 90,000 clones, roughly 78% of them appearing once. Input material: peripheral blood. The receptors were gathered from a woman of 80 years or more with acute or convalescent COVID-19. Both conserved end residues are part of each CDR3. D genes are given only for firm matches. Clone size is given for some rows only: seen once, a few or many times, or a class if the clone is expanded.

V gene: TRBV18
J gene: TRBJ2-7
clone size: -
D gene: -
CDR3 length: 16
CDR3 DNA: TGTGCCAGCTCACCCCGACAGGCTTTAGTCTCCTACGAGCAGTACTTC
CDR3 protein: CASSPRQALVSYEQYF

V gene: TRBV28
J gene: TRBJ1-1
clone size: few
D gene: -
CDR3 length: 13
CDR3 DNA: TGTGCCAGCAGTTTACGGGGAGACACTGAAGCTTTCTTT
CDR3 protein: CASSLRGDTEAFF

V gene: TRBV29-1
J gene: TRBJ1-1
clone size: -
D gene: -
CDR3 length: 11
CDR3 DNA: TGCAGCGTTGAAACGGGAACTGAAGCTTTCTTT
CDR3 protein: CSVETGTEAFF

V gene: TRBV5-4
J gene: TRBJ1-4
clone size: -
D gene: -
CDR3 length: 13
CDR3 DNA: TGTGCCAGCAGCGCGATCGAGGATGAAAAACTGTTTTTT
CDR3 protein: CASSAIEDEKLFF

V gene: TRBV12-5
J gene: TRBJ2-1
clone size: few
D gene: -
CDR3 length: 11
CDR3 DNA: TGTGCTAGTGCCTCGCTAGATGAGCAGTTCTTC
CDR3 protein: CASASLDEQFF

V gene: TRBV6-2/TRBV6-3
J gene: TRBJ1-2
clone size: -
D gene: TRBD1
CDR3 length: 19
CDR3 DNA: TGTGCCAGCAGTGGACTGGTATTGGACAGGGGAGTCTCGAGGAGTGGCTACACCTTC
CDR3 protein: CASSGLVLDRGVSRSGYTF

V gene: TRBV6-5
J gene: TRBJ1-1
clone size: -
D gene: TRBD1
CDR3 length: 16
CDR3 DNA: TGTGCCAGCAGTTCGTCATGGACAGGGGTGAACACTGAAGCTTTCTTT
CDR3 protein: CASSSSWTGVNTEAFF

V gene: TRBV7-6
J gene: TRBJ1-2
clone size: -
D gene: TRBD1
CDR3 length: 16
CDR3 DNA: TGTGCCAGCAGCTTAGTCCCGGGACAGGGTCTAAATGGCTACACCTTC
CDR3 protein: CASSLVPGQGLNGYTF

V gene: TRBV4-3
J gene: TRBJ2-7
clone size: -
D gene: -
CDR3 length: 14
CDR3 DNA: TGCGCCAGCAGCCAAGTTTCAGGGGCTCACGAGCAGTACTTC
CDR3 protein: CASSQVSGAHEQYF

V gene: TRBV18
J gene: TRBJ2-2
clone size: medium-sized
D gene: TRBD2
CDR3 length: 15
CDR3 DNA: TGTGCCAGCTCACCTGGACTAGCCACCGACGGGGAGCTGTTTTTT
CDR3 protein: CASSPGLATDGELFF

V gene: TRBV6-5
J gene: TRBJ2-5
clone size: few
D gene: TRBD1
CDR3 length: 14
CDR3 DNA: TGTGCCAGCAGTTACTCGACAGGGTGGGAGACCCAGTACTTC
CDR3 protein: CASSYSTGWETQYF

V gene: TRBV11-3
J gene: TRBJ2-7
clone size: -
D gene: TRBD1
CDR3 length: 16
CDR3 DNA: TGTGCCAGCAGCTTAGATGCTCAGACAGGGATCTACGAGCAGTACTTC
CDR3 protein: CASSLDAQTGIYEQYF

V gene: TRBV7-3
J gene: TRBJ1-2
clone size: -
D gene: -
CDR3 length: 14
CDR3 DNA: TGTGCCAGCAGCGAAGGCCGGGGGAAGATGGGCTACACCTTC
CDR3 protein: CASSEGRGKMGYTF

V gene: TRBV30
J gene: TRBJ1-5
clone size: few
D gene: -
CDR3 length: 14
CDR3 DNA: TGTGCCTGGAGTGCTCAGGGTCTGATTCAGCCCCAGCATTTT
CDR3 protein: CAWSAQGLIQPQHF

V gene: TRBV24-1
J gene: TRBJ1-5
clone size: -
D gene: -
CDR3 length: 14
CDR3 DNA: TGTGCCACCCTCCTTTGGCACACTATAGGGCCCCAGCATTTT
CDR3 protein: CATLLWHTIGPQHF

V gene: TRBV2
J gene: TRBJ2-7
clone size: -
D gene: TRBD1
CDR3 length: 14
CDR3 DNA: TGTGCCAGCAGCATGGAGGGACAGGGCTACGAGCAGTACTTC
CDR3 protein: CASSMEGQGYEQYF

V gene: TRBV5-4
J gene: TRBJ1-1
clone size: once
D gene: -
CDR3 length: 13
CDR3 DNA: TGTGCCAGCAGCAAGGGACAGAACACTGAAGCTTTCTTT
CDR3 protein: CASSKGQNTEAFF

V gene: TRBV10-3
J gene: TRBJ2-7
clone size: -
D gene: TRBD1
CDR3 length: 11
CDR3 DNA: TGTGCCATCAGTTTAGACAGGGCTCTTTACTTC
CDR3 protein: CAISLDRALYF

V gene: TRBV2
J gene: TRBJ1-6
clone size: -
D gene: -
CDR3 length: 12
CDR3 DNA: TGTGCCAGCAGCCTCCGGGGGGTGCCCCTCCACTTT
CDR3 protein: CASSLRGVPLHF

V gene: TRBV3-1/TRBV3-2
J gene: TRBJ1-2
clone size: -
D gene: -
CDR3 length: 13
CDR3 DNA: TGTGCCAGCAGCCAAGCTTTGGGCCATGGCTACACCTTC
CDR3 protein: CASSQALGHGYTF

V gene: TRBV7-2
J gene: TRBJ1-6
clone size: -
D gene: -
CDR3 length: 15
CDR3 DNA: TGTGCCAGCAGCACCGTCGGAGGACCTAATTCACCCCTCCACTTT
CDR3 protein: CASSTVGGPNSPLHF

V gene: TRBV6-5
J gene: TRBJ2-5
clone size: -
D gene: -
CDR3 length: 13
CDR3 DNA: TGTGCCAGCAGTTTTACAGGACAAGAGACCCAGTACTTC
CDR3 protein: CASSFTGQETQYF

V gene: TRBV27
J gene: TRBJ1-2
clone size: -
D gene: -
CDR3 length: 13
CDR3 DNA: TGTGCCAGCAGTTTCCGGGGAAACTATGGCTACACCTTC
CDR3 protein: CASSFRGNYGYTF

V gene: TRBV6-1
J gene: TRBJ1-6
clone size: -
D gene: -
CDR3 length: 16
CDR3 DNA: TGTGCCAGCAGTGAAGCTTACAGGGAATTGAGTTCACCCCTCCACTTT
CDR3 protein: CASSEAYRELSSPLHF

V gene: TRBV12-5
J gene: TRBJ1-6
clone size: -
D gene: TRBD1
CDR3 length: 16
CDR3 DNA: TGTGCTAGTGGTCCCGTCCCCGGGACAGGGGGGTTCACCCTCCACTTT
CDR3 protein: CASGPVPGTGGFTLHF

V gene: TRBV6-5
J gene: TRBJ2-2
clone size: -
D gene: -
CDR3 length: 13
CDR3 DNA: TGTGCCAGCAGCAGGGGCGGATCCGGGGAGCTGTTTTTT
CDR3 protein: CASSRGGSGELFF

V gene: TRBV7-2
J gene: TRBJ2-7
clone size: -
D gene: TRBD2
CDR3 length: 17
CDR3 DNA: TGTGCCAGCAGCTTAGGGACTAGCGGGGGGGCAGGTCAGGAGCAGTACTTC
CDR3 protein: CASSLGTSGGAGQEQYF

V gene: TRBV12-3/TRBV12-4
J gene: TRBJ1-4
clone size: once
D gene: TRBD1
CDR3 length: 13
CDR3 DNA: TGTGCCAGCAGGTTCTCGACAGGGGAAAAACTGTTTTTT
CDR3 protein: CASRFSTGEKLFF

V gene: TRBV10-3
J gene: TRBJ1-2
clone size: many
D gene: TRBD1
CDR3 length: 16
CDR3 DNA: TGTGCCATCAGTGAGTCGCGCGGGACAGGAAACTATGGCTACACCTTC
CDR3 protein: CAISESRGTGNYGYTF

V gene: TRBV5-1
J gene: TRBJ1-2
clone size: few
D gene: -
CDR3 length: 13
CDR3 DNA: TGCGCCAGCAGTCAACAACCGGGAGAAGGCTACACCTTC
CDR3 protein: CASSQQPGEGYTF

V gene: TRBV11-1
J gene: TRBJ2-1
clone size: few
D gene: TRBD2
CDR3 length: 16
CDR3 DNA: TGTGCCAGCAGCCCGCCCGGACTAGCGGGTGGAAATGAGCAGTTCTTC
CDR3 protein: CASSPPGLAGGNEQFF

V gene: TRBV6-5
J gene: TRBJ1-4
clone size: -
D gene: -
CDR3 length: 14
CDR3 DNA: TGTGCCAGCAGTTCCGGCAGCGCCAATGAAAAACTGTTTTTT
CDR3 protein: CASSSGSANEKLFF

V gene: TRBV7-2
J gene: TRBJ2-7
clone size: -
D gene: TRBD1
CDR3 length: 14
CDR3 DNA: TGTGCCAGCAGTCGGACAGGACATAACTACGAGCAGTACTTC
CDR3 protein: CASSRTGHNYEQYF

V gene: TRBV11-2
J gene: TRBJ2-5
clone size: once
D gene: TRBD2
CDR3 length: 15
CDR3 DNA: TGTGCCAGCAGTTTCCCGGGACTAGCGAAAGAGACCCAGTACTTC
CDR3 protein: CASSFPGLAKETQYF

V gene: TRBV6-4
J gene: TRBJ2-1
clone size: -
D gene: TRBD1
CDR3 length: 14
CDR3 DNA: TGTGCCAGCAGCCGGGACAGAGACTACAATGAGCAGTTCTTC
CDR3 protein: CASSRDRDYNEQFF

V gene: TRBV5-4
J gene: TRBJ2-5
clone size: -
D gene: TRBD2
CDR3 length: 16
CDR3 DNA: TGTGCCAGCAGCTTGCGTCGGCTAGCGGGGGCAGAGACCCAGTACTTC
CDR3 protein: CASSLRRLAGAETQYF

V gene: TRBV5-4
J gene: TRBJ1-2
clone size: -
D gene: -
CDR3 length: 14
CDR3 DNA: TGTGCCAGCAGCTTGGGCGAAGCTAACTATGGCTACACCTTC
CDR3 protein: CASSLGEANYGYTF

V gene: TRBV9
J gene: TRBJ2-4
clone size: -
D gene: TRBD1
CDR3 length: 14
CDR3 DNA: TGTGCCAGCAGCGACCGGACAGGTGGAAACATTCAGTACTTC
CDR3 protein: CASSDRTGGNIQYF

V gene: TRBV18
J gene: TRBJ1-1
clone size: -
D gene: -
CDR3 length: 19
CDR3 DNA: TGTGCCAGCTCACCTCCCACCAGCAGGGGCGAACATCTGAACACTGAAGCTTTCTTT
CDR3 protein: CASSPPTSRGEHLNTEAFF

V gene: TRBV7-2
J gene: TRBJ2-1
clone size: -
D gene: -
CDR3 length: 11
CDR3 DNA: TGTGCCAGCAGCCGGAGGAGTGAGCAGTTCTTC
CDR3 protein: CASSRRSEQFF

V gene: TRBV6-5
J gene: TRBJ1-6
clone size: -
D gene: -
CDR3 length: 13
CDR3 DNA: TGTGCCAGCAGTTACTCTAGGGGTTCACCCCTCCACTTT
CDR3 protein: CASSYSRGSPLHF

V gene: TRBV18
J gene: TRBJ1-5
clone size: few
D gene: -
CDR3 length: 13
CDR3 DNA: TGTGCCAGCTCACCCACAAATAATCAGCCCCAGCATTTT
CDR3 protein: CASSPTNNQPQHF

V gene: TRBV19
J gene: TRBJ1-2
clone size: -
D gene: TRBD1
CDR3 length: 14
CDR3 DNA: TGTGCCAGTAGGTACAGGGGGGCTAACTATGGCTACACCTTC
CDR3 protein: CASRYRGANYGYTF

V gene: TRBV3-1/TRBV3-2
J gene: TRBJ1-1
clone size: -
D gene: TRBD1
CDR3 length: 12
CDR3 DNA: TGTGCCAGCAGCCCCGGGACAGGGTTGGGTTTCTTT
CDR3 protein: CASSPGTGLGFF

V gene: TRBV7-8
J gene: TRBJ1-5
clone size: -
D gene: -
CDR3 length: 12
CDR3 DNA: TGTGCCAGCAGCTCCTTATATCAGCCCCAGCATTTT
CDR3 protein: CASSSLYQPQHF